This TCR beta chain was observed in a study of cytomegalovirus exposure and HLA in healthy donors. V lost 6 bases to trimming and J lost 7 bases, with 19 bases between them. The CDR3 runs 15 residues. CDR1 is MDHEN, CDR2 SYDVKM, per germline. The PCR ran on 60 Vbeta and 13 Jbeta primers. Sequenced by immunoSEQ multiplex PCR; TCRdb stores in-frame clones only, minus some. This repertoire shows over 150,000 clones, around 86% found once; its top ten account for about 0.89%. The sample taken for sequencing was PBMCs. The sequence was obtained from a girl aged 2-9 years in good health and CMV-seropositive. The gene calls are TRBV28 and TRBJ1-5; a possible D gene is TRBD1 (5 bases). The CDR3 reads CASSPTRATVQPQHF. The CDR3 region has the DNA TGTGCCAGCAGCCCGACCAGGGCGACCGTGCAGCCCCAGCATTTT.